This is a list of T cell receptor beta chains from one sample in a study of shared clonotypes between healthy human individuals. Clones were read by immunoSEQ multiplex PCR, and TCRdb kept only the in-frame ones, dropping some. The sample contains around 510,000 clones, 95% to 96% of which appear only once. The sample comprised naive CD4+ T cells sorted from blood. All receptors come from a woman aged 25 to 45 in good health. Both conserved end residues are part of each CDR3. Each record gives: CDR3 protein, V gene.

CASSIRGGEQFF,TRBV7-9
CASSFRPRGPNRHTYEQYF,TRBV7-2
CASTGVTGEGKLFF,TRBV2
CASSDDRDSYNEQFF,TRBV27
CASSLGLDEQFF,TRBV5-1
CASSPLEGHEKLFF,TRBV11-1
CASMRVPGQGSYEQYF,TRBV27
CASSSTNEKLFF,TRBV5-4
CASSEFNSGSREQYF,TRBV10-2
CASSGTGRSYEQYF,TRBV28
CASSWEAKNIQYF,TRBV5-1
CASSQDKYQPQHF,TRBV4-1
CASSVGATVNYGYTF,TRBV9
CASSSRPVAEQFF,TRBV7-6
CASSGRGRDIQYF,TRBV5-1
CASSRVHGSYTEAFF,TRBV28
CSASHVQGAGF,TRBV20-1
CASMRDRAYGYTF,TRBV19
CASSPRLAGAEQYF,TRBV5-4
CAFAGLSGANTGELFF,TRBV30
CASSQPRAGANTGELFF,TRBV4-1
CASRDRGRRGYTF,TRBV9
CASTPLGRDGYTF,TRBV28
CASRASRNQPQHF,TRBV6-1
CASSLEDEKLFF,TRBV5-1
CASSFGGVGFGYTF,TRBV7-2
CASSPRWSTDTQYF,TRBV27
CASSLRLAASTDTQYF,TRBV5-1
CASSLSHGDEQYF,TRBV27
CASSLGGATDTQYF,TRBV7-9
CASQGSQETQYF,TRBV6-1
CASSYLPPGEQFF,TRBV27
CASSRQLRVRTTEAFF,TRBV14
CASGVPGQGGNQPQHF,TRBV19
CASLTRQGAGTGELFF,TRBV28